This T cell receptor (beta chain) is drawn from a study of blood T cell repertoires in COVID-19. This CDR3 has 11 residues. V dropped 0 bases and J dropped 9 bases, with 6 bases sitting between them. Looked up from germline, CDR1 is GTSNPN and CDR2 is SVGIG (reference sequence). Assay: immunoSEQ multiplex PCR; the TCRdb copy retains only in-frame clones and omits some. The repertoire includes roughly 260,000 clones, about 91% of them detected once, and approximately 2.6% sits in the top ten. The clonotype was recovered from a person between 18 and 30 years old with COVID-19, enrolled during active disease. The chain is built from TRBV30 and TRBJ2-1; tentatively, D is TRBD2 (5 bases). Sample: peripheral blood. The CDR3 loop is CAWSVLVEQFF. Written as DNA, the CDR3 is TGTGCCTGGAGTGTACTAGTTGAGCAGTTCTTC.